The 8 T cell receptor beta chains below come from one sample, sequenced in a study of cytomegalovirus exposure and HLA in healthy donors. TCRdb keeps only in-frame clones here, not all; method: immunoSEQ multiplex PCR. The sample yields around 350,000 clones, 86% seen once. Material for sequencing was PBMCs. The source of these receptors is a woman under 30 in good health and CMV-seronegative.

The genes are TRBV9 and TRBJ2-3, with D tentatively TRBD2 (6 bases). The CDR3 is 14 residues long. The germline V gene encodes CDR1 SGDLS and CDR2 YYNGEE. V was cut by 2 bases and J by 4 bases, with 11 bases left in between. This CDR3 is CASSVPGDPDTQYF. CDR3 coding DNA: TGTGCCAGCAGCGTTCCGGGAGACCCAGATACGCAGTATTTT.

This sequence joins TRBV2 and TRBJ2-5; TRBD2 matches at 10 bases. CDR3 length equals 17 residues. The V gene end was trimmed by 7 bases and the J gene end by 1 base; junction bases not matched to a gene: 12. Germline values: CDR1 SNHLY, CDR2 FYNNEI. DNA of the CDR3: TGTGCCAGCAACAGCGGGGGGGCCGGACGATTCCAAGAGACCCAGTACTTC. It encodes CASNSGGAGRFQETQYF.

This clone has a handful of counts. The chain couples TRBV27 to TRBJ1-6; 8 bases map to TRBD1. Trimming removed 3 bases from V and 10 bases from J; junction bases left unmatched: 5. There are 14 residues in the CDR3. Germline V gives CDR1 MNHEY, CDR2 SMNVEV (reference sequence). The DNA for the CDR3 is TGTGCCAGCAGTTTGACAGGGGAAGGGTCACCCCTCCACTTT. Translating gives CASSLTGEGSPLHF.

The chain couples TRBV15 to TRBJ2-3; 7 nucleotides agree with TRBD1. Germline CDR1 LNHNV, CDR2 YYDKDF (reference sequence). The CDR3 spans 15 residues. The J segment lost 2 bases and the V segment lost 8 bases, leaving 10 bases of the junction unmatched. CDR3 coding DNA: TGTGCCACCGCAGGGGGTAGACTTTCCACAGATACGCAGTATTTT. Translated: CATAGGRLSTDTQYF.

The chain is built from TRBV30 and TRBJ1-2; 8 bases line up with TRBD1. J lost 3 bases, V lost 3 bases, and 15 bases had no gene match. Germline V CDR1 and CDR2: GTSNPN, SVGIG (reference sequence). This CDR3 comprises 17 residues. CDR3 residues: CAWRGLVQGDWDYGYTF. The CDR3 region has the DNA TGTGCCTGGAGGGGACTCGTACAGGGGGATTGGGACTATGGCTACACCTTC.

This chain links TRBV7-6 with TRBJ1-5; tentatively, D is TRBD1 (5 bases). Germline V gene data show CDR1 as SGHVS and CDR2 as FNYEAQ. The CDR3 length is 15 residues. The ends were cut back, 1 base at V and 2 bases at J, with 9 bases in the middle. The CDR3 nucleotides are TGTGCCAGCAGCTTAGGGGGGGTTGGCAATCAGCCCCAGCATTTT. It encodes CASSLGGVGNQPQHF. The variable domain in full, completed from reference TRBV7-6 and TRBJ1-5, reads GAGVSQSPRYKVTKRGQDVALRCDPISGHVSLYWYRQALGQGPEFLTYFNYEAQQDKSGLPNDRFSAERPEGSISTLTIQRTEQRDSAMYRCASSLGGVGNQPQHFGDGTRLSIL.

CDR3 sequence: CASSQDPTNNYGYTF. CDR3 coding DNA: TGCGCCAGCAGCCAAGACCCGACAAATAACTATGGCTACACCTTC. This chain uses TRBV4-1 with TRBJ1-2; D ambiguous. CDR3 length: 15 residues. Between the trimmed V and J ends, which lost 0 bases and 1 base, there was a span of 9 bases. CDR1 and CDR2 (germline): MGHRA, YSYEKL.

The chain has TRBV6-5 and TRBJ2-3; D is unresolved. Germline V gives CDR1 MNHEY, CDR2 SVGAGI. With 5 bases removed from V and 6 bases from J, the gap between germline ends came to 6 bases. The CDR3 covers 11 residues. CDR3: CASSEWDTQYF. The CDR3 DNA reads TGTGCCAGCAGTGAGTGGGATACGCAGTATTTT.